The rows below give T cell receptor beta chains drawn from one sample of a study of T cells in Graves' hyperthyroidism and ophthalmopathy. TCRdb analysed the multiplex PCR reads with MiXCR anew, one entry per CDR3 protein. The sample carries 550,000 to 700,000 distinct CDR3 sequences, about half recorded once. Sequences were obtained from peripheral blood or thyroid tissue (not recorded which). Receptors were obtained from an adult woman with Graves' disease, either hyperthyroidism or ophthalmopathy (not recorded which). Each CDR3 is given with its conserved first and last residue. A D gene is named only where the DNA matches it firmly. Part of the rows lack a size; the others show once, few, many or a class for expanded clones.

j_call: TRBJ1-5
d_call: TRBD1
clone_size: once
v_call: TRBV10-3
cdr3_aa: CAISSGTGGSGHF
cdr3_nt: TGTGCCATCAGCTCCGGGACAGGGGGTTCCGGGCATTTT

j_call: TRBJ2-6
d_call: -
clone_size: once
v_call: TRBV19
cdr3_aa: CASTQEGRSGANVLTF
cdr3_nt: TGTGCCAGTACCCAGGAAGGGCGCTCTGGGGCCAACGTCCTGACTTTC

j_call: TRBJ1-2
d_call: -
clone_size: many
v_call: TRBV4-1
cdr3_aa: CASSPDRFNYGYTF
cdr3_nt: TGCGCCAGCAGCCCCGACAGGTTTAACTATGGCTACACCTTC

j_call: TRBJ1-2
d_call: -
clone_size: many
v_call: TRBV19
cdr3_aa: CASSIGANYGYTF
cdr3_nt: TGTGCCAGTAGTATTGGAGCTAACTATGGCTACACCTTC

j_call: TRBJ2-5
d_call: -
clone_size: -
v_call: TRBV7-2
cdr3_aa: CASSSRFWDTQETQYF
cdr3_nt: TGTGCCAGCAGCTCCCGTTTTTGGGACACCCAAGAGACCCAGTACTTC

j_call: TRBJ2-5
d_call: TRBD2
clone_size: -
v_call: TRBV7-6
cdr3_aa: CATKRAGGAEETQYF
cdr3_nt: TGTGCGACGAAAAGGGCGGGAGGGGCAGAAGAGACCCAGTACTTC

j_call: TRBJ2-2
d_call: TRBD2
clone_size: few
v_call: TRBV6-5
cdr3_aa: CASSVSSGKITGELFF
cdr3_nt: TGTGCCAGCAGTGTGAGCAGCGGGAAAATCACCGGGGAGCTGTTTTTT

j_call: TRBJ2-5
d_call: -
clone_size: many
v_call: TRBV7-7
cdr3_aa: CASSPTVQETQYF
cdr3_nt: TGTGCTAGCAGCCCGACGGTACAAGAGACCCAGTACTTC

j_call: TRBJ2-7
d_call: -
clone_size: -
v_call: TRBV28
cdr3_aa: CASSWNSGYEQYF
cdr3_nt: TGTGCCAGCAGTTGGAATAGCGGATACGAGCAGTACTTC

j_call: TRBJ1-1
d_call: TRBD1
clone_size: -
v_call: TRBV6-5
cdr3_aa: CASSRTGEGPEAFF
cdr3_nt: TGTGCCAGCAGTCGTACAGGGGAGGGGCCTGAAGCTTTCTTT

j_call: TRBJ2-7
d_call: TRBD2
clone_size: -
v_call: TRBV19
cdr3_aa: CASSIPSGGANEQYF
cdr3_nt: TGTGCCAGTAGTATCCCTAGCGGGGGTGCTAACGAGCAGTACTTC

j_call: TRBJ2-7
d_call: TRBD2
clone_size: many
v_call: TRBV11-2
cdr3_aa: CASSTSRGVSYEQYF
cdr3_nt: TGTGCCAGCAGCACTAGCCGGGGGGTTTCCTACGAGCAGTACTTC

j_call: TRBJ2-7
d_call: -
clone_size: many
v_call: TRBV5-1
cdr3_aa: CASSLYGSSYEQYF
cdr3_nt: TGCGCCAGCAGCTTGTACGGCTCTTCCTACGAGCAGTACTTC

j_call: TRBJ1-2
d_call: TRBD1
clone_size: many
v_call: TRBV6-1
cdr3_aa: CASRTGQGDGYTF
cdr3_nt: TGTGCCAGCAGGACTGGACAGGGCGATGGCTACACCTTC

j_call: TRBJ1-1
d_call: -
clone_size: many
v_call: TRBV30
cdr3_aa: CAWSVGRTEAFF
cdr3_nt: TGTGCCTGGAGTGTAGGGAGGACTGAAGCTTTCTTT

j_call: TRBJ2-7
d_call: -
clone_size: -
v_call: TRBV2
cdr3_aa: CASSPRTARSYEQYF
cdr3_nt: TGTGCCAGCAGCCCCCGGACAGCCCGTTCCTACGAGCAGTACTTC

j_call: TRBJ1-2
d_call: -
clone_size: many
v_call: TRBV12-3/TRBV12-4
cdr3_aa: CASSLIDSLGFDYGYTF
cdr3_nt: TGTGCCAGCAGTTTAATAGATTCATTGGGGTTCGACTATGGCTACACCTTC

j_call: TRBJ1-2
d_call: -
clone_size: -
v_call: TRBV24-1
cdr3_aa: CATSYAFGDGYTF
cdr3_nt: TGTGCCACCAGTTATGCTTTCGGAGATGGCTACACCTTC

j_call: TRBJ2-7
d_call: -
clone_size: -
v_call: TRBV27
cdr3_aa: CASRRQGGRYEQYF
cdr3_nt: TGTGCCAGCAGACGACAGGGAGGACGCTACGAGCAGTACTTC

j_call: TRBJ1-2
d_call: TRBD1
clone_size: many
v_call: TRBV10-3
cdr3_aa: CAISVGQHYGYTF
cdr3_nt: TGTGCCATCAGCGTGGGACAGCACTATGGCTACACCTTC

j_call: TRBJ1-1
d_call: -
clone_size: once
v_call: TRBV15
cdr3_aa: CATSSSMTEAFF
cdr3_nt: TGTGCCACCAGCAGTTCAATGACTGAAGCTTTCTTT

j_call: TRBJ2-2
d_call: -
clone_size: -
v_call: TRBV5-4
cdr3_aa: CASSLTRDNTGELFF
cdr3_nt: TGTGCCAGCAGCCTGACTCGCGACAACACCGGGGAGCTGTTTTTT

j_call: TRBJ1-3
d_call: -
clone_size: -
v_call: TRBV14
cdr3_aa: CASSVPGADTIYF
cdr3_nt: TGTGCCAGCAGTGTTCCGGGTGCGGACACCATATATTTT

j_call: TRBJ2-7
d_call: TRBD1
clone_size: many
v_call: TRBV6-6
cdr3_aa: CASSVDRGNYEQYF
cdr3_nt: TGTGCCAGCAGCGTGGACAGGGGAAATTACGAGCAGTACTTC

j_call: TRBJ2-5
d_call: -
clone_size: many
v_call: TRBV7-3
cdr3_aa: CASSSGSQETQYF
cdr3_nt: TGTGCCAGCAGCTCCGGGTCCCAAGAGACCCAGTACTTC

j_call: TRBJ2-5
d_call: TRBD1
clone_size: many
v_call: TRBV5-1
cdr3_aa: CASSVDRQETQYF
cdr3_nt: TGCGCCAGCAGCGTGGACAGGCAAGAGACCCAGTACTTC

j_call: TRBJ1-5
d_call: TRBD1
clone_size: few
v_call: TRBV6-5
cdr3_aa: CASTRDRDDQPQHF
cdr3_nt: TGTGCCAGCACCCGGGACAGGGACGATCAGCCCCAGCATTTT

j_call: TRBJ1-3
d_call: TRBD1
clone_size: -
v_call: TRBV13
cdr3_aa: CASSLGTGWNTIYF
cdr3_nt: TGTGCCAGCAGCTTAGGGACAGGGTGGAACACCATATATTTT

j_call: TRBJ1-2
d_call: -
clone_size: -
v_call: TRBV29-1
cdr3_aa: CSVGSIDGYTF
cdr3_nt: TGCAGCGTGGGATCCATCGATGGCTACACCTTC

j_call: TRBJ2-2
d_call: TRBD1
clone_size: many
v_call: TRBV10-3
cdr3_aa: CATTGGTGFPGELFF
cdr3_nt: TGTGCCACCACAGGGGGCACGGGGTTTCCCGGGGAGCTGTTTTTT

j_call: TRBJ2-2
d_call: -
clone_size: many
v_call: TRBV19
cdr3_aa: CASSIGAASGELFF
cdr3_nt: TGTGCCAGTAGTATCGGGGCAGCCTCCGGGGAGCTGTTTTTT

j_call: TRBJ1-3
d_call: -
clone_size: many
v_call: TRBV6-1
cdr3_aa: CASRAPTLLRVSGNTIYF
cdr3_nt: TGTGCCAGCAGGGCCCCGACACTCCTCAGGGTTTCCGGAAACACCATATATTTT

j_call: TRBJ2-5
d_call: TRBD1
clone_size: few
v_call: TRBV15
cdr3_aa: CATSRTLPGTGTGETQYF
cdr3_nt: TGTGCCACCAGCAGAACTCTCCCCGGGACAGGGACGGGGGAGACCCAGTACTTC

j_call: TRBJ2-2
d_call: TRBD2
clone_size: many
v_call: TRBV7-3
cdr3_aa: CASSPSGRRAGTGELFF
cdr3_nt: TGTGCCAGCAGTCCTAGCGGGAGAAGAGCAGGCACCGGGGAGCTGTTTTTT

j_call: TRBJ2-5
d_call: -
clone_size: many
v_call: TRBV20-1
cdr3_aa: CSAPGSGSQETQYF
cdr3_nt: TGCAGTGCCCCCGGATCGGGATCGCAAGAGACCCAGTACTTC

j_call: TRBJ1-5
d_call: -
clone_size: -
v_call: TRBV15
cdr3_aa: CATSSYELDYSNQPQHF
cdr3_nt: TGTGCCACCAGCAGTTATGAACTGGACTATAGCAATCAGCCCCAGCATTTT

j_call: TRBJ2-7
d_call: -
clone_size: many
v_call: TRBV7-9
cdr3_aa: CASSPSTRVDFF
cdr3_nt: TGTGCCAGCAGCCCTTCGACTAGGGTTGACTTCTTC

j_call: TRBJ1-6
d_call: TRBD1
clone_size: -
v_call: TRBV2
cdr3_aa: CASTTDRANSPLHF
cdr3_nt: TGTGCCAGCACTACGGACAGGGCCAATTCACCCCTCCACTTT

j_call: TRBJ1-1
d_call: -
clone_size: -
v_call: TRBV11-2
cdr3_aa: CASSTPTGRAFF
cdr3_nt: TGTGCCAGCAGCACCCCGACAGGTAGAGCTTTCTTT

j_call: TRBJ1-5
d_call: TRBD1
clone_size: many
v_call: TRBV12-3/TRBV12-4
cdr3_aa: CASRYRGSNQPQHF
cdr3_nt: TGTGCCAGCAGATACAGGGGGAGCAATCAGCCCCAGCATTTT

j_call: TRBJ1-2
d_call: -
clone_size: many
v_call: TRBV6-6
cdr3_aa: CASSSDNNYGYTF
cdr3_nt: TGTGCCAGCAGTTCCGACAACAACTATGGCTACACCTTC

j_call: TRBJ2-5
d_call: TRBD1
clone_size: few
v_call: TRBV10-3
cdr3_aa: CAIRRDRDRQTQYF
cdr3_nt: TGTGCCATCCGCCGGGACAGGGATCGGCAGACCCAGTACTTC

j_call: TRBJ1-6
d_call: -
clone_size: many
v_call: TRBV2
cdr3_aa: CASSVYSPLHF
cdr3_nt: TGTGCCAGCAGTGTATACTCACCCCTCCACTTT

j_call: TRBJ1-1
d_call: -
clone_size: -
v_call: TRBV6-5
cdr3_aa: CASSSAGTFANTEAFF
cdr3_nt: TGTGCCAGCAGTTCCGCGGGGACGTTCGCGAACACTGAAGCTTTCTTT

j_call: TRBJ1-3
d_call: -
clone_size: many
v_call: TRBV10-2
cdr3_aa: CASSAMVRRNGNTIYF
cdr3_nt: TGCGCCAGCAGTGCCATGGTTCGACGGAATGGAAACACCATATATTTT

j_call: TRBJ1-6
d_call: -
clone_size: -
v_call: TRBV5-6
cdr3_aa: CASSHTGSYNSPLHF
cdr3_nt: TGTGCCAGCAGCCATACCGGGTCCTATAATTCACCCCTCCACTTT

j_call: TRBJ1-2
d_call: -
clone_size: many
v_call: TRBV12-3/TRBV12-4
cdr3_aa: CASSLSGAQGYTF
cdr3_nt: TGTGCCAGCAGTTTATCGGGGGCGCAAGGCTACACCTTC

j_call: TRBJ2-7
d_call: TRBD2
clone_size: many
v_call: TRBV7-9
cdr3_aa: CASSLFLAGVSYEQYF
cdr3_nt: TGTGCCAGCAGCTTATTCCTAGCGGGAGTTTCGTACGAGCAGTACTTC

j_call: TRBJ1-5
d_call: TRBD1
clone_size: -
v_call: TRBV20-1
cdr3_aa: CSAPTGVETQHF
cdr3_nt: TGCAGTGCCCCGACAGGGGTAGAGACCCAGCATTTT